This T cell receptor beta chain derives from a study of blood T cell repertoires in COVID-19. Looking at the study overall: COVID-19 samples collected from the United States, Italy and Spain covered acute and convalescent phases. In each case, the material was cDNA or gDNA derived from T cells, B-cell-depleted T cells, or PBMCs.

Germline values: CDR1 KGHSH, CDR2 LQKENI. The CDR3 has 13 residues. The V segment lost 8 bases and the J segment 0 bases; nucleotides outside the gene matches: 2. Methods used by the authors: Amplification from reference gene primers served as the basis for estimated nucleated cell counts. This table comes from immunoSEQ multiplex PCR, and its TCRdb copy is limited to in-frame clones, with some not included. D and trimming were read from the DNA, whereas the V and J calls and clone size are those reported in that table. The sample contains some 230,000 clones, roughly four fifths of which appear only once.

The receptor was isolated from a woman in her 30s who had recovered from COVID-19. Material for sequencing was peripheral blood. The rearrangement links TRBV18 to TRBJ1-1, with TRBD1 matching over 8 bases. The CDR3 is CASRQGMNTEAFF. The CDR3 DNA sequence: TGTGCCAGCCGACAGGGGATGAACACTGAAGCTTTCTTT.